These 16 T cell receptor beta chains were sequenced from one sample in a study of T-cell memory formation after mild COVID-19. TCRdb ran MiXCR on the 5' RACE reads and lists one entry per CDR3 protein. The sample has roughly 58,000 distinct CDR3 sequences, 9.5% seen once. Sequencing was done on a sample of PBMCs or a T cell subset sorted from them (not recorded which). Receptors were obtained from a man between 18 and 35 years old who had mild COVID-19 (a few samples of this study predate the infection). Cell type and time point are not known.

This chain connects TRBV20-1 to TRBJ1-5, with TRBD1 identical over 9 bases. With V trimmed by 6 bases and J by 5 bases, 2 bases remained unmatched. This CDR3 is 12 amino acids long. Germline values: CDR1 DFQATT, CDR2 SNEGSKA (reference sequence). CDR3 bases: TGCAGTGCGCGGACAGGGGATCAGCCCCAGCATTTT. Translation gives CSARTGDQPQHF.

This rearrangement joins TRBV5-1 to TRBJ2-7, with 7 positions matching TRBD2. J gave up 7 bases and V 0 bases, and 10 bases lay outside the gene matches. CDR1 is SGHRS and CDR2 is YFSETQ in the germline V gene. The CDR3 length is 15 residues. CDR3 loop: CASSLEASGLREQYF. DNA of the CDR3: TGCGCCAGCAGCTTGGAGGCTAGCGGTCTACGAGAGCAGTACTTC. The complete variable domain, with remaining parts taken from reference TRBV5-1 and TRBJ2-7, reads KAGVTQTPRYLIKTRGQQVTLSCSPISGHRSVSWYQQTPGQGLQFLFEYFSETQRNKGNFPGRFSGRQFSNSRSEMNVSTLELGDSALYLCASSLEASGLREQYFGPGTRLTVT.

The chain's CDR3 is CASSVRRGSGANVLTF. Written as DNA, the CDR3 is TGTGCCAGCAGCGTCCGAAGGGGGTCTGGGGCCAACGTCCTGACTTTC. The chain recombines TRBV9 with TRBJ2-6; TRBD1 might be the D (6 bases). Deletions cut 2 bases from V and 1 base from J, with 10 bases between. This CDR3 region has 16 residues. Germline CDR1 is SGDLS and CDR2 is YYNGEE.

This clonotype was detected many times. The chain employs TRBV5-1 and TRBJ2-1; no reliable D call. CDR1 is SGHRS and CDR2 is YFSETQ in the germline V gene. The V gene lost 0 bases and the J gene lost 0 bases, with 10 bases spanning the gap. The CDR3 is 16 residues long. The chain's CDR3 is CASSLGSSPSYNEQFF. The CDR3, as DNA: TGCGCCAGCAGCTTGGGGTCGTCACCCTCCTACAATGAGCAGTTCTTC.

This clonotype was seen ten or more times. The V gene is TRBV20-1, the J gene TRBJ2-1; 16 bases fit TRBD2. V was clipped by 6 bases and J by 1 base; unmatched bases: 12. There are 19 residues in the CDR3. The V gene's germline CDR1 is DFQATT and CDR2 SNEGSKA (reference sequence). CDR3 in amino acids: CSANVHGTSGGASYNEQFF. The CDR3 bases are TGCAGTGCCAACGTACACGGGACTAGCGGGGGGGCGTCCTACAATGAGCAGTTCTTC.

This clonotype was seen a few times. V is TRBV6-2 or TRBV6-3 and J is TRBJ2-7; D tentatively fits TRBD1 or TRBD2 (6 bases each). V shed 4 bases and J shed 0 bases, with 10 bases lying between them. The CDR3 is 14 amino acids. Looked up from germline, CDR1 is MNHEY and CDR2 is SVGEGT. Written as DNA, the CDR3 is TGTGCCAGCAGTTCCGGGGGCCGCTCCTACGAGCAGTACTTC. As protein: CASSSGGRSYEQYF.

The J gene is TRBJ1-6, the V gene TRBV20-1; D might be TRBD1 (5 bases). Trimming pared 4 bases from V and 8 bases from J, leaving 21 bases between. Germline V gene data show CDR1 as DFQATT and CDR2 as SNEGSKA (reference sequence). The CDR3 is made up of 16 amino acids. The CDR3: CSATSPTGVGDSPLHF. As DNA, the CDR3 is TGCAGTGCTACCTCTCCGACCGGGGTGGGGGATTCACCCCTCCACTTT.

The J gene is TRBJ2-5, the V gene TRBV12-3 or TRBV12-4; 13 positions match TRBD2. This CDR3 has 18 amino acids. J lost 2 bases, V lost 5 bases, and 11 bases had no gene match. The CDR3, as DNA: TGTGCCAGCAGTCCCGGACTAGCGGGGGTTCCGTTGCAAGAGACCCAGTACTTC. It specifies CASSPGLAGVPLQETQYF.

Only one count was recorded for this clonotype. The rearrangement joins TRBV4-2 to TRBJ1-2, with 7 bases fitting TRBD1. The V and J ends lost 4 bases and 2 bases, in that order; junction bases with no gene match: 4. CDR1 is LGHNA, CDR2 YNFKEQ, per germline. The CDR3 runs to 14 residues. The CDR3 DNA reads TGTGCCAGCAGCCCAGGGGACAGAAACTATGGCTACACCTTC. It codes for CASSPGDRNYGYTF.

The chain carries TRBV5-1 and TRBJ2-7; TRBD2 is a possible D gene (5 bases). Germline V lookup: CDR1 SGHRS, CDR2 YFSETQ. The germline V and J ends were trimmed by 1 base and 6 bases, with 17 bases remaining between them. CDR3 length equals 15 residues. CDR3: CASSLQASLSSEQYF. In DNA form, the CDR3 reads TGCGCCAGCAGCTTGCAGGCTAGCTTGAGTAGCGAGCAGTACTTC.

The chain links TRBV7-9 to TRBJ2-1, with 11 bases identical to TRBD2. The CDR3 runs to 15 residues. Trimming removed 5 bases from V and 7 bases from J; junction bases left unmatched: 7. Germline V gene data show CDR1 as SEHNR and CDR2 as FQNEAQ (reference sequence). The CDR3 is CASSLSGGVQNEQFF. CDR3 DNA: TGTGCCAGCAGCCTTAGCGGGGGGGTCCAAAATGAGCAGTTCTTC. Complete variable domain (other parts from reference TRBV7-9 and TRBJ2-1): DTGVSQNPRHKITKRGQNVTFRCDPISEHNRLYWYRQTLGQGPEFLTYFQNEAQLEKSRLLSDRFSAERPKGSFSTLEIQRTEQGDSAMYLCASSLSGGVQNEQFFGPGTRLTVL.

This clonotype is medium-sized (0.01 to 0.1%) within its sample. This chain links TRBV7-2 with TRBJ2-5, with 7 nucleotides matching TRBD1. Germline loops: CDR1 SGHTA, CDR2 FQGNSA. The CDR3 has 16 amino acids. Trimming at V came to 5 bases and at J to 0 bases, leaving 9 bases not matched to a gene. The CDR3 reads CASSPRDSRYQETQYF. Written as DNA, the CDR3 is TGTGCCAGCAGCCCCAGGGACAGCCGGTACCAAGAGACCCAGTACTTC. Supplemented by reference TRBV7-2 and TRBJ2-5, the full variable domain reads GAGVSQSPSNKVTEKGKDVELRCDPISGHTALYWYRQSLGQGLEFLIYFQGNSAPDKSGLPSDRFSAERTGGSVSTLTIQRTQQEDSAVYLCASSPRDSRYQETQYFGPGTRLLVL.

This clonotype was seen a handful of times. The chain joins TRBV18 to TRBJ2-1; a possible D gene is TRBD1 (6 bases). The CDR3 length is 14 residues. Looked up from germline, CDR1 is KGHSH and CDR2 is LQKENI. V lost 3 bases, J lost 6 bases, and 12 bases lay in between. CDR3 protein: CASSPERQVNEQFF. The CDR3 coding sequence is TGTGCCAGCTCACCTGAGAGACAGGTCAATGAGCAGTTCTTC.

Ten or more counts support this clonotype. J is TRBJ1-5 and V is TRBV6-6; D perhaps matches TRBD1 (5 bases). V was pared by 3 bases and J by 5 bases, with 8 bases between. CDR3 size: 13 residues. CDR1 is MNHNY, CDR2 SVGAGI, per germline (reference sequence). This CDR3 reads CASSYQGDQPQHF. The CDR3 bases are TGTGCCAGCAGTTATCAGGGTGATCAGCCCCAGCATTTT.

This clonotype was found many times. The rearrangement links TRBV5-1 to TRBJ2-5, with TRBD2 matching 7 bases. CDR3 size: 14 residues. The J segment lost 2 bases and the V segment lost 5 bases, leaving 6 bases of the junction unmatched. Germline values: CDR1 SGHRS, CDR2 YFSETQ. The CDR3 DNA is TGCGCCAGCAGTTCTTCTAGCGGACAAGAGACCCAGTACTTC. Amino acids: CASSSSSGQETQYF.

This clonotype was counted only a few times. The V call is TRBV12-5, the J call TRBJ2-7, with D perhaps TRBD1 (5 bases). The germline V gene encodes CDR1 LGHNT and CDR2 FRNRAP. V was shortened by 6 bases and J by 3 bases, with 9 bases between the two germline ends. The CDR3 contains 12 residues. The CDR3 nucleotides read TGTGCTAGTGGCTACCAGGGCTACGAGCAGTACTTC. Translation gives CASGYQGYEQYF.